This T cell receptor (beta chain) comes out of a study of T cells in Graves' hyperthyroidism and ophthalmopathy. Researchers amplified the TCR beta CDR3 regions from RNA transcripts. Using the HTBI primer set, a first-round RT-PCR was run on the TCR CDR3. TCRdb redid the calling of the multiplex PCR reads with MiXCR, one entry per CDR3 protein. This table has roughly 740,000 distinct CDR3 sequences, around 15% appearing once. The hyperthyroidism was newly diagnosed and had lasted under 2 months; the patients were aged 18 to 65. The CDR3 totals 14 residues. From germline, CDR1 is SEHNR and CDR2 FQNEAQ (reference sequence). With 6 bases removed from V and 8 bases from J, the gap between germline ends came to 17 bases.

Sample: blood. This sequence was found in a man between 18 and 29 years old with Graves' hyperthyroidism. This sequence joins TRBV7-9 and TRBJ1-5, with a weak D call TRBD1 (5 bases). For the CDR3, the DNA is TGTGCCAGCAGTCCCCCGGGGCCGCGGGAGCCCCAGCATTTT. This gives the protein CASSPPGPREPQHF.